The clone carrying this T cell receptor beta chain was detected a few times. The isolated RNA, all of it, was reverse transcribed, so expressed TCRB transcripts were what got sequenced. Method: immunoSEQ multiplex PCR; TCRdb's copy keeps in-frame clones and lacks some. The table lists 680,000 or so clones, 15% of them singletons. The sample is drawn from a study of beta chain features in type 1 diabetes. V lost 0 bases to trimming and J lost 5 bases; unmatched junction nucleotides: 12. This CDR3 has 18 amino acids. Germline V CDR1 and CDR2: SEHNR, FQNEAQ (reference sequence). V and J are TRBV7-9 and TRBJ2-3; 9 bases agree with TRBD1. The sequence was obtained from a man between 18 and 35 years old in good health. The sequenced sample was naive CD4+ T cells from blood. The CDR3 sequence: CASSLAPTGTGTRDTQYF. CDR3 nucleotides: TGTGCCAGCAGCTTAGCCCCCACCGGGACAGGGACGAGAGATACGCAGTATTTT. The complete variable domain, with remaining parts taken from reference TRBV7-9 and TRBJ2-3, reads DTGVSQNPRHKITKRGQNVTFRCDPISEHNRLYWYRQTLGQGPEFLTYFQNEAQLEKSRLLSDRFSAERPKGSFSTLEIQRTEQGDSAMYLCASSLAPTGTGTRDTQYFGPGTRLTVL.